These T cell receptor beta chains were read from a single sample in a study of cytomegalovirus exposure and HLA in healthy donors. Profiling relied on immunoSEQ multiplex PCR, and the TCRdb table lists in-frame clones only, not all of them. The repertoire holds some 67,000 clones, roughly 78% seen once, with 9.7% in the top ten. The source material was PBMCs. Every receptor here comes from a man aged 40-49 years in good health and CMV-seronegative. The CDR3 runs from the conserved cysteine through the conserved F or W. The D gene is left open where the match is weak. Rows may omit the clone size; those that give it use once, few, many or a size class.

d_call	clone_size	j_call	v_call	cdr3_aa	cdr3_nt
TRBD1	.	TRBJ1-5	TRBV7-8	CASSLVEGQSIANQPQHF	TGTGCCAGCAGCTTAGTGGAGGGACAGTCTATAGCCAATCAGCCCCAGCATTTT
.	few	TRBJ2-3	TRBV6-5	CASSYPLAAPDTQYF	TGTGCCAGCAGTTACCCTTTAGCGGCTCCAGATACGCAGTATTTT
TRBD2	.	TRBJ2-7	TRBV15	CATSRSSGRAYEQYF	TGTGCCACCAGCAGGAGTAGCGGGAGGGCCTACGAGCAGTACTTC
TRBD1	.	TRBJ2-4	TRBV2	CASSDRGRGGNIQYF	TGTGCCAGCAGTGACAGGGGGCGAGGGGGGAACATTCAGTACTTC
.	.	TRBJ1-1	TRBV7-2	CASSRDSHTEAFF	TGTGCCAGCAGCCGTGACAGCCACACTGAAGCTTTCTTT
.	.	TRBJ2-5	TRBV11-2	CASSLGGRKGETQYF	TGTGCCAGCAGCTTAGGGGGCAGGAAGGGAGAGACCCAGTACTTC
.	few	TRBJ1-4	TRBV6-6	CASSRGEKLFF	TGTGCCAGCAGTCGCGGAGAAAAACTGTTTTTT
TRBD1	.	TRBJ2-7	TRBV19	CASMSTPGTGVYEQYF	TGTGCCAGTATGTCAACCCCCGGGACAGGGGTCTACGAGCAGTACTTC
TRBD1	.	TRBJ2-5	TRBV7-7	CASSFGDRGRGETQYF	TGTGCCAGCAGCTTTGGGGACAGGGGGCGAGGAGAGACCCAGTACTTC
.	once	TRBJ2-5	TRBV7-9	CASSSIASGRETQYF	TGTGCCAGCAGCTCGATTGCGTCAGGGAGGGAGACCCAGTACTTC
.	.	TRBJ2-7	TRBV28	CASSLVLAGQYF	TGTGCCAGCAGCCTTGTTTTGGCTGGGCAGTACTTC
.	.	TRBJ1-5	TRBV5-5	CASSLRDQPQHF	TGTGCCAGCAGCTTGCGAGATCAGCCCCAGCATTTT
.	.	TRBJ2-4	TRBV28	CASSLQGVRNIQYF	TGTGCCAGCAGCCTCCAGGGTGTGCGAAACATTCAGTACTTC
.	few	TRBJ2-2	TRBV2	CASRGLNTGELFF	TGTGCCAGCAGGGGGCTTAACACCGGGGAGCTGTTTTTT
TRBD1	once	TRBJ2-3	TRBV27	CASSDRETSTDTQYF	TGTGCCAGCAGCGACAGGGAAACTAGCACAGATACGCAGTATTTT
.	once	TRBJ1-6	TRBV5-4	CASSSTAGGGNSPLHF	TGTGCCAGCAGCTCCACCGCCGGGGGTGGTAATTCACCCCTCCACTTT
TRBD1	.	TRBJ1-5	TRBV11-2	CASSPQGANQPQHF	TGTGCCAGCAGCCCACAGGGGGCCAATCAGCCCCAGCATTTT
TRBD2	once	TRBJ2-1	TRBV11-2	CASSFRLAGTHNEQFF	TGTGCCAGCAGCTTTCGACTAGCGGGAACGCACAATGAGCAGTTCTTC
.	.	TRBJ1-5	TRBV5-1	CASSLVGGAPSGAQHF	TGCGCCAGCAGCTTGGTTGGAGGTGCCCCTTCGGGGGCCCAGCATTTT
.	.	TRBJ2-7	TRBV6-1	CASSEGVTANYEQYF	TGTGCCAGCAGTGAAGGTGTGACAGCAAACTACGAGCAGTACTTC
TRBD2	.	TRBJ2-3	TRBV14	CASSQLAGGLTDTQYF	TGTGCCAGCAGCCAATTGGCGGGGGGGCTCACAGATACGCAGTATTTT
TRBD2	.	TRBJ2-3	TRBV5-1	CASRPGGLAGVSDTQYF	TGCGCCAGCAGACCGGGGGGACTAGCGGGGGTTTCAGATACGCAGTATTTT
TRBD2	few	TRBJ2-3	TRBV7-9	CASSLVREADTQYF	TGCGCCAGCAGCTTGGTCCGGGAGGCTGATACGCAGTATTTT
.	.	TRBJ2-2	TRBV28	CASSFDRGELFF	TGTGCCAGCAGTTTTGACAGGGGGGAGCTGTTTTTT
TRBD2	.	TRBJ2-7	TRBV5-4	CASSPRGGGDEQYF	TGTGCCAGCAGCCCCCGGGGGGGCGGGGACGAGCAGTACTTC
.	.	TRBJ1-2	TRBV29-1	CSVEVQTNYGYTF	TGCAGCGTTGAAGTGCAGACTAACTATGGCTACACCTTC
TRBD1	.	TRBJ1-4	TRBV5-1	CASSRDSSNEKLFF	TGCGCCAGCAGCCGGGACAGCTCTAATGAAAAACTGTTTTTT
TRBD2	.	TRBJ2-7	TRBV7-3	CASSPSGRAYEQYF	TGTGCCAGCAGCCCTAGCGGGCGAGCCTACGAGCAGTACTTC
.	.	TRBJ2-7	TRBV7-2	CASSLGRAREQYF	TGTGCCAGCAGCTTAGGGCGGGCACGTGAGCAGTACTTC
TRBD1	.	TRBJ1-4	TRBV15	CATSRLRDSSRRAEKLFF	TGTGCCACCAGCAGATTGAGGGACAGCTCACGTCGAGCTGAAAAACTGTTTTTT
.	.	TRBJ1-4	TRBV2	CASSEAYTNEKLFF	TGTGCCAGCAGTGAAGCCTATACTAATGAAAAACTGTTTTTT
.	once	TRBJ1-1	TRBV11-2	CASSLGQGTTEAFF	TGTGCCAGCAGCTTAGGGCAGGGGACCACTGAAGCTTTCTTT
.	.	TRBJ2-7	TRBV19	CASSPRVAAYEQYF	TGTGCCAGTAGTCCCAGGGTGGCGGCCTACGAGCAGTACTTC
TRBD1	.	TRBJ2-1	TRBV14	CASSQDRGRDNEQFF	TGTGCCAGCAGCCAAGATAGGGGGCGGGACAATGAGCAGTTCTTC
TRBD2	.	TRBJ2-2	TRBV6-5	CASSSSGGIGELFF	TGTGCCAGCAGTTCCTCGGGGGGGATCGGGGAGCTGTTTTTT
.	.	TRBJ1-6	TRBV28	CASSQSGVTFNSPLHF	TGTGCCAGCAGTCAGTCCGGGGTTACGTTCAATTCACCCCTCCACTTT
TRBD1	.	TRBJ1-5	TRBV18	CASSPGTGVNQPQHF	TGTGCCAGCTCACCAGGGACAGGGGTTAATCAGCCCCAGCATTTT
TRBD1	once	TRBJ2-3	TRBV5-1	CASSVGTVTDTQYF	TGCGCCAGCAGCGTCGGGACAGTCACAGATACGCAGTATTTT
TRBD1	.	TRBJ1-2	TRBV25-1	CASSEFAWTGPRTF	TGTGCCAGCAGTGAATTTGCCTGGACAGGGCCTCGCACCTTC
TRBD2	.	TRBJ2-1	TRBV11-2	CASSSSGNRNEQFF	TGTGCCAGCAGCTCTAGCGGGAATCGGAATGAGCAGTTCTTC
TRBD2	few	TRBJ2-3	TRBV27	CASSRTPRRTSGSTDTQYF	TGTGCCAGCAGTAGGACACCCCGGAGGACTAGCGGGAGCACAGATACGCAGTATTTT
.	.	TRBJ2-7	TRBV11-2	CASAAGGSYEQYF	TGTGCCAGCGCGGCGGGCGGATCCTACGAGCAGTACTTC